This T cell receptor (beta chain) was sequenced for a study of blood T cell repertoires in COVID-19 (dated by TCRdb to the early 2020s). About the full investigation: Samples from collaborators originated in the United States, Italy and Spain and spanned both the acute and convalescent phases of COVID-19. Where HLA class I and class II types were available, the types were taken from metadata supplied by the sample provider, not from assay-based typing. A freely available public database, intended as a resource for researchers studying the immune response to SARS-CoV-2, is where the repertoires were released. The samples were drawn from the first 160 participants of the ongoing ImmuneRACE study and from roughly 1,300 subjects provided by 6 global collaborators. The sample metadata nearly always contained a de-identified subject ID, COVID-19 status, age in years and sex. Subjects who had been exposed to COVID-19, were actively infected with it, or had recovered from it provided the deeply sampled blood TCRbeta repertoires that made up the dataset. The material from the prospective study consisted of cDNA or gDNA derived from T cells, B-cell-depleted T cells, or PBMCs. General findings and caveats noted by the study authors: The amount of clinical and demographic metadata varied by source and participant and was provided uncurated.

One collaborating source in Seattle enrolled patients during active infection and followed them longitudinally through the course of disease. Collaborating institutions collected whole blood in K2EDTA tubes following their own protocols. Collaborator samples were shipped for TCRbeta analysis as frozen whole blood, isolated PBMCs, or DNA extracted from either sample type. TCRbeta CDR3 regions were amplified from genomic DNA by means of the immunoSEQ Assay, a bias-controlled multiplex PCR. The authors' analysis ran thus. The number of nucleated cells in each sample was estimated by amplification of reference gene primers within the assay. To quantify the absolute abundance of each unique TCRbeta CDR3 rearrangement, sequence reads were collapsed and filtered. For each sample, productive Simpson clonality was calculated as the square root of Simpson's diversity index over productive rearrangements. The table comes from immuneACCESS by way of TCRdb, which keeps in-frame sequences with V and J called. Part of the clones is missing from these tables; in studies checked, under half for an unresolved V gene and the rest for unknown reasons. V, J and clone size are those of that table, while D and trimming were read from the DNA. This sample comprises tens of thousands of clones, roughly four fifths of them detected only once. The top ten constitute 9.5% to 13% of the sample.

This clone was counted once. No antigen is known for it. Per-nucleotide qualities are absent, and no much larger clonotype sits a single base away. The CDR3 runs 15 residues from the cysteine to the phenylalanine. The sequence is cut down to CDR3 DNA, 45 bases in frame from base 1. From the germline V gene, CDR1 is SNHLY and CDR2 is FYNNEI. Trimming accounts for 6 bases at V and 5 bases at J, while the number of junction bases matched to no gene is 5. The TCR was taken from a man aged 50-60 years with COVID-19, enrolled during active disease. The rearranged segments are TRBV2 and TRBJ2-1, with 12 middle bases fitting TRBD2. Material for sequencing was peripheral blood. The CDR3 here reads CASRELAGGDNEQFF. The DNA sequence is TGTGCCAGCAGGGAACTAGCGGGAGGAGACAATGAGCAGTTCTTC.